This entry lists 2 T cell receptor beta chains sequenced from one sample in a study of T cell responses to AZD1222 COVID-19 vaccine. Only in-frame clones appear in the TCRdb table, and some are missing; sequencing was by immunoSEQ multiplex PCR. The table lists under 95,000 clones, 90% of them singletons, with over 1.1% in the top ten. This material consisted of peripheral blood, taken 28 days after the second AZD1222 dose. The receptors shown here come from an adult who received the AZD1222 COVID-19 vaccine.

The genes are TRBV15 and TRBJ1-6, with TRBD1 matching over 10 bases. Germline trimming cut 0 bases from V and 13 bases from J; bases unmatched to any gene: 12. This CDR3 is built from 17 residues. Germline assignment: CDR1 LNHNV and CDR2 YYDKDF (reference sequence). In DNA, the CDR3 is TGTGCCACCAGCAGAGACCTCCCGGGACAGGGGAATTACCCCCTCCACTTT. Translation gives CATSRDLPGQGNYPLHF.

The rearrangement uses TRBV5-1 and TRBJ1-5; 10 bases match TRBD1. The V gene end was trimmed by 4 bases and the J gene end by 2 bases; junction bases not matched to a gene: 6. The CDR3 is made up of 16 amino acids. The germline V gene encodes CDR1 SGHRS and CDR2 YFSETQ. The CDR3 spells CASSLGGTGGNQPQHF. The CDR3 DNA reads as TGCGCCAGCAGCCTCGGGGGGACAGGGGGCAATCAGCCCCAGCATTTT. Drawing the rest from reference TRBV5-1 and TRBJ1-5, the complete variable domain is KAGVTQTPRYLIKTRGQQVTLSCSPISGHRSVSWYQQTPGQGLQFLFEYFSETQRNKGNFPGRFSGRQFSNSRSEMNVSTLELGDSALYLCASSLGGTGGNQPQHFGDGTRLSIL.